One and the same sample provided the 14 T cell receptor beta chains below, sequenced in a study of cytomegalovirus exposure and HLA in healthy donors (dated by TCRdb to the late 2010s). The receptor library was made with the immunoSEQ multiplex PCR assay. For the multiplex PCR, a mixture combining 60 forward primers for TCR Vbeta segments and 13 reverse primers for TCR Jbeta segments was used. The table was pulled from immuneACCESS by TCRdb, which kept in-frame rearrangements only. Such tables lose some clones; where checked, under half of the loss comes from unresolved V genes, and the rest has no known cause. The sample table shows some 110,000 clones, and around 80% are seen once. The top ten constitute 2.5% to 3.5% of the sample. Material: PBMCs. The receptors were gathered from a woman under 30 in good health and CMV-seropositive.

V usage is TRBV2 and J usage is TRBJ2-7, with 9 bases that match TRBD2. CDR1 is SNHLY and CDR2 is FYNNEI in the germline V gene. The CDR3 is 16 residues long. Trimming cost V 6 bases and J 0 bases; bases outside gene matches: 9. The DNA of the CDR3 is TGTGCCAGCAGGGTGGGGGGTAGCGGGAGCTCCTACGAGCAGTACTTC. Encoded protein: CASRVGGSGSSYEQYF.

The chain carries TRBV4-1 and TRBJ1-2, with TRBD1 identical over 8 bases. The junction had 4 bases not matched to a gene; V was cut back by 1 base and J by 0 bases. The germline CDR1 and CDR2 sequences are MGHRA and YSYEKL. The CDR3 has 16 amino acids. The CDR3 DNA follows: TGCGCCAGCAGCCAAGGACAGGGGCGAGCTAACTATGGCTACACCTTC. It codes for CASSQGQGRANYGYTF.

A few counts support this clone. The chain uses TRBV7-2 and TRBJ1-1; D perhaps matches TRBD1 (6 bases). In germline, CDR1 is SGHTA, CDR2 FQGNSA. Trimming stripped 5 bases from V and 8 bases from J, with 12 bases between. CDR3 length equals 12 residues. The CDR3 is CASSPTGREAFF. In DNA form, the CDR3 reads TGTGCCAGCAGCCCGACAGGCCGAGAAGCTTTCTTT.

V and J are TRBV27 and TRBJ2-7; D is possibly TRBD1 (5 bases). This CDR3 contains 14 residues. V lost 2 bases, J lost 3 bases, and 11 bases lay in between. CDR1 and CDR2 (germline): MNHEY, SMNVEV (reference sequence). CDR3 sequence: CASSLGRVYYEQYF. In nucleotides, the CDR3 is TGTGCCAGCAGTTTAGGCAGGGTATACTACGAGCAGTACTTC.

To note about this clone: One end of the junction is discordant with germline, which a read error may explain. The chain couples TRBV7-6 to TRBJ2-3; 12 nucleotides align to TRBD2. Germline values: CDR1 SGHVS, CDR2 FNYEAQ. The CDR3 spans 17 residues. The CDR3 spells CVSSSPLAGGGTDTQYF. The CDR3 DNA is TGTGTCAGCAGCTCCCCCCTAGCGGGAGGGGGGACAGATACGCAGTATTTT.

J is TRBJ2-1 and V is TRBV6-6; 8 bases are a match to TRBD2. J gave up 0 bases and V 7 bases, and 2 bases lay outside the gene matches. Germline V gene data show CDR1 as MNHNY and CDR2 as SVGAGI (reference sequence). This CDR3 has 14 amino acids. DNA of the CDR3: TGTGCCAGCACGGGGGGGCGCTCCTACAATGAGCAGTTCTTC. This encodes CASTGGRSYNEQFF.

DNA for the CDR3: TGTGCCAGCAGTGATTTAGCGGGAGGGCAAGAGACCCAGTACTTC. Amino acids: CASSDLAGGQETQYF. The chain has TRBV6-1 and TRBJ2-5; 11 bases align to TRBD2. The V segment lost 3 bases and the J segment 2 bases; nucleotides outside the gene matches: 2. Germline-derived CDR1 and CDR2 are MNHNS and SASEGT. The CDR3 length is 15 residues.

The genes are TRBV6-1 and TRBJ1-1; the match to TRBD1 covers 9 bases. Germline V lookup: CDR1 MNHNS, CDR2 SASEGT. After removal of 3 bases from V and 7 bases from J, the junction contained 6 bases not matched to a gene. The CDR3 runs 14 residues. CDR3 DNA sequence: TGTGCCAGCAGTGACCCGTACAGGGGGCGTGAAGCTTTCTTT. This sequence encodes CASSDPYRGREAFF.

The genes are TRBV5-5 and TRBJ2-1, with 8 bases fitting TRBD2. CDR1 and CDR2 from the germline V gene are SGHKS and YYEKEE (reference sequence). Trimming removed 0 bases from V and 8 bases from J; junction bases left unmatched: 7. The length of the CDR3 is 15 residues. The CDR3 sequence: CASSLVAGGGYEQFF. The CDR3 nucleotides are TGTGCCAGCAGCTTGGTCGCGGGAGGAGGCTATGAGCAGTTCTTC.

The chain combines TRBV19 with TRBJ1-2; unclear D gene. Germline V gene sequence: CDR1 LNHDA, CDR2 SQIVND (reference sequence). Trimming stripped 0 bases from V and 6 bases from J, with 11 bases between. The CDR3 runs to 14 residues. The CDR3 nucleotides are TGTGCCAGTAGTATAGAGGACTCTTTCAATGGCTACACCTTC. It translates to CASSIEDSFNGYTF.

This CDR3 reads CASADRVDEQFF. The CDR3 DNA is TGTGCCAGCGCTGACAGGGTTGATGAGCAGTTCTTC. The chain links TRBV9 to TRBJ2-1; TRBD1 matches 7 bases. V gave up 7 bases and J gave up 8 bases; unmatched junction bases: 6. Germline CDR1 SGDLS, CDR2 YYNGEE. The CDR3 sequence is 12 residues long.

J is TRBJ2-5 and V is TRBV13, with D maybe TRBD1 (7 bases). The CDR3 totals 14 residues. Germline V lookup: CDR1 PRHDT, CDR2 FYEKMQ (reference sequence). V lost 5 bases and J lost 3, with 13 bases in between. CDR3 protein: CASSAGQLKETQYF. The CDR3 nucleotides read TGTGCCAGCAGCGCGGGACAGCTTAAAGAGACCCAGTACTTC.

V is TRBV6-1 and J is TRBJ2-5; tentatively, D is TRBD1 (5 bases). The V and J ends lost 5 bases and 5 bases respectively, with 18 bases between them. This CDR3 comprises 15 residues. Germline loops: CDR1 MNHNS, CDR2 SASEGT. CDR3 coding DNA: TGTGCCAGCAGTCCCTACCCCAGGGCAGAGGAGACCCAGTACTTC. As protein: CASSPYPRAEETQYF.

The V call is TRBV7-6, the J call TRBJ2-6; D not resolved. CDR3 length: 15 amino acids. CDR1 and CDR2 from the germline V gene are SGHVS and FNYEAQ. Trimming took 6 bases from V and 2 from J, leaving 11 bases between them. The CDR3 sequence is CASSSISAGANVLTF. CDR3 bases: TGTGCCAGCAGTTCAATTTCAGCTGGGGCCAACGTCCTGACTTTC. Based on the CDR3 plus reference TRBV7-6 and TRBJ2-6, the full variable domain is GAGVSQSPRYKVTKRGQDVALRCDPISGHVSLYWYRQALGQGPEFLTYFNYEAQQDKSGLPNDRFSAERPEGSISTLTIQRTEQRDSAMYRCASSSISAGANVLTFGAGSRLTVL.